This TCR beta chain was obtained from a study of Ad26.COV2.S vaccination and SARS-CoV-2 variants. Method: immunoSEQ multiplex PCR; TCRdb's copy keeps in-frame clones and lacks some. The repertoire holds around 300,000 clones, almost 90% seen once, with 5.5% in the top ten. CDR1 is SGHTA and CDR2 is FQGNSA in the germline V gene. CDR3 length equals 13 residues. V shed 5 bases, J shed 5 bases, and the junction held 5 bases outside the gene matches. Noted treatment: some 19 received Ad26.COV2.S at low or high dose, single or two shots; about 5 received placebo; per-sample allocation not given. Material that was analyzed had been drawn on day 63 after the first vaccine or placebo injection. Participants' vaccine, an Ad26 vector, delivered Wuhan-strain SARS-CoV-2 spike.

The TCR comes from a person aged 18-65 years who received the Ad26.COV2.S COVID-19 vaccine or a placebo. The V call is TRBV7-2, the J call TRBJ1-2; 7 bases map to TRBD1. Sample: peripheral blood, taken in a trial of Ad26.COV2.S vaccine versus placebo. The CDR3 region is CASSPTGRYGYTF. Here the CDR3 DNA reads TGTGCCAGCAGCCCGACAGGGCGTTATGGCTACACCTTC.